This TCR beta chain is drawn from a study of blood T cell repertoires in COVID-19. Study overall: Sources were T cells, B-cell-depleted T cells, or PBMCs; the material itself was cDNA or gDNA.

In the authors' workflow: The authors estimated nucleated cell counts from reference gene primer amplification. The protocol was immunoSEQ multiplex PCR, while the TCRdb copy is restricted to in-frame clones and leaves out a portion. V, J and clone size are taken as reported in that table, and D and trimming were inferred from the DNA itself. Among 300,000 or so clones listed, 75% to 90% were seen once. Germline V CDR1 and CDR2: MRHNA, SNTAGT. Deletions cut 10 bases from V and 5 bases from J, with 18 bases between. The length of the CDR3 is 13 residues. The sequence derives from a woman aged 40-49 years who had recovered from COVID-19. The rearrangement uses TRBV6-4 and TRBJ2-7; possible D gene TRBD1, 6 bases. Sequences were obtained from peripheral blood. In DNA, the CDR3 is TGTGCCATCCCTCAGGGGACCCTGGACGAGCAGTACTTC. Its translation: CAIPQGTLDEQYF.